These T cell receptor beta chains were read from a single sample in a study of identical twins. One entry per CDR3 protein results from TCRdb running MiXCR on the 5' RACE reads. The sample carries about 900,000 distinct CDR3 sequences, about 12% recorded once. This sample also appeared in a second study, on yellow fever vaccine responses in identical twins.

The sequenced sample consisted of PBMCs. These TCRs come from a young woman in good health. CDR3s leave out the opening cysteine and the closing phenylalanine or tryptophan. The order of the fields is J gene, V gene, CDR3 protein.

>TRBJ2-1|TRBV9
ASSVLGRDEQF
>TRBJ1-3|TRBV5-1
ASSGPGAPDTIY
>TRBJ2-2|TRBV3-1
ASSPTPPYSNTGELF
>TRBJ2-2|TRBV6-5
ASSYGGQTSTGELF
>TRBJ2-5|TRBV12-3/TRBV12-4
ASSQGLAGGPSRETQY
>TRBJ2-3|TRBV5-1
ASSLGLAGTPSTDTQY
>TRBJ1-1|TRBV12-3/TRBV12-4
ASRSQEILNTEAF
>TRBJ1-1|TRBV6-2/TRBV6-3
ASSTGTGGAYTEAF
>TRBJ2-5|TRBV20-1
SAKRGFWETQY
>TRBJ2-3|TRBV20-1
SASHTSLTDTQY
>TRBJ2-7|TRBV24-1
ATSGNRGTTEQY
>TRBJ2-1|TRBV20-1
SAPLIDEQF
>TRBJ2-5|TRBV6-6
ASGRQETQY
>TRBJ2-1|TRBV5-1
ASSLSLAVSSYNEQF
>TRBJ2-1|TRBV11-1
ASSLTQGRGALYNEQF
>TRBJ2-1|TRBV27
ASSIRYSSGTTQYNEQF
>TRBJ2-1|TRBV14
ASSPAVSSYNEQF
>TRBJ1-5|TRBV28
ASSLSDENQPQH
>TRBJ2-5|TRBV5-4
ASSSPGLVGPETQY
>TRBJ2-5|TRBV27
ASSLTMTTWQETQY